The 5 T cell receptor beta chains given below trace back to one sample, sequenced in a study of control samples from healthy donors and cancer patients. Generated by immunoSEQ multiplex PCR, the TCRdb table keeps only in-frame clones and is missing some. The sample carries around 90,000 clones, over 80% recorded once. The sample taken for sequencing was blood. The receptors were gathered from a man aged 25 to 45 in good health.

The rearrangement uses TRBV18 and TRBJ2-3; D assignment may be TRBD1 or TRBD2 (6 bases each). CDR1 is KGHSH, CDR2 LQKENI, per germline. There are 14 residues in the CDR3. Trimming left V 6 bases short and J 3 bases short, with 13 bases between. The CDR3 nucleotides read TGTGCCAGCTCCCCCGAGGGGGGTACAGATACGCAGTATTTT. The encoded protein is CASSPEGGTDTQYF.

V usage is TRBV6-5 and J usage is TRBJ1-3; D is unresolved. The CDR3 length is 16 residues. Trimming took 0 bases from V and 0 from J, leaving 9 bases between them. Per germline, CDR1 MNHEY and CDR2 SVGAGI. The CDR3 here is CASSYSPHISGNTIYF. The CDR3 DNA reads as TGTGCCAGCAGTTACTCCCCTCATATCTCTGGAAACACCATATATTTT.

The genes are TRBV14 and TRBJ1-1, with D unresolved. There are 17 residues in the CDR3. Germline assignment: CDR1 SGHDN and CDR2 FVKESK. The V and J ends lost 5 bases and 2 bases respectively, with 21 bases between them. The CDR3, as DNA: TGTGCCAGCAGCGAATTTATGCTCGGGAGGCCTAACACTGAAGCTTTCTTT. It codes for CASSEFMLGRPNTEAFF.

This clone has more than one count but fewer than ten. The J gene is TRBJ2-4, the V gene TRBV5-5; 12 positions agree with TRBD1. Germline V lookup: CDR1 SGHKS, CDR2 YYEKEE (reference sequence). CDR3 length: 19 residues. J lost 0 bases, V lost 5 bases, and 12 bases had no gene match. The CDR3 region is CASSPLGDRGPSAKNIQYF. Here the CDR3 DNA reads TGTGCCAGCAGTCCCTTGGGGGACAGGGGGCCTTCAGCCAAAAACATTCAGTACTTC.

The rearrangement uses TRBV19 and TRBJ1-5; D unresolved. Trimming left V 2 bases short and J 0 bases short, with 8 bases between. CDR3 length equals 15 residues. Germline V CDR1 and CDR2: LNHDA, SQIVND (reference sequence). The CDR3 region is CASSIPGFSNQPQHF. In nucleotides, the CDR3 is TGTGCCAGTAGTATACCGGGTTTTAGCAATCAGCCCCAGCATTTT.